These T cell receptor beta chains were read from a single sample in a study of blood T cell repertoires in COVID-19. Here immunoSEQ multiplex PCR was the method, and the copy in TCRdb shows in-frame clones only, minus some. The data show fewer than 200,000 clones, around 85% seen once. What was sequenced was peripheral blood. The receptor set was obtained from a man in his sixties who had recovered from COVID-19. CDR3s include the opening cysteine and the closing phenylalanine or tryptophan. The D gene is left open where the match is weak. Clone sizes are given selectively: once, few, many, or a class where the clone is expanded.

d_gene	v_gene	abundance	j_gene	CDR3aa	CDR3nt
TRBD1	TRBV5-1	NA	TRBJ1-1	CASSPKTGANTEAFF	TGCGCCAGCAGCCCAAAGACAGGGGCGAACACTGAAGCTTTCTTT
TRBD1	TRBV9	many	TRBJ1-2	CASSAGTGPSGGCYTF	TGTGCCAGCAGCGCTGGGACAGGTCCCTCGGGCGGGTGCTACACCTTC
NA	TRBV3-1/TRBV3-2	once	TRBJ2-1	CASSRSGPDEQFF	TGTGCCAGCAGCCGATCAGGCCCGGATGAGCAGTTCTTC
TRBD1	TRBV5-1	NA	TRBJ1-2	CASSLGGDSDGYTF	TGCGCCAGCAGCTTGGGCGGGGACAGCGATGGCTACACCTTC
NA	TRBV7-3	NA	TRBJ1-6	CASSLNSGSNSPLHF	TGTGCCAGCAGCTTAAATTCAGGGTCAAATTCACCCCTCCACTTT
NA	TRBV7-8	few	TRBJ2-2	CASSLEGRATGELFF	TGTGCCAGCAGCTTAGAAGGGAGAGCCACCGGGGAGCTGTTTTTT
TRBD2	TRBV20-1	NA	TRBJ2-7	CSASTFSSGGARPYEQYF	TGCAGTGCTAGTACTTTTTCTAGCGGGGGGGCTAGACCCTACGAGCAGTACTTC
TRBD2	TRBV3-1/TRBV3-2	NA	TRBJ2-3	CASSQESGAVTDTQYF	TGTGCCAGCAGCCAAGAGAGCGGGGCTGTCACAGATACGCAGTATTTT
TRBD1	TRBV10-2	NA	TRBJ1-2	CASRDAGTGVGYTF	TGCGCCAGCAGGGACGCCGGGACAGGGGTCGGCTACACCTTC
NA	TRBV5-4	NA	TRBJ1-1	CASSFAQGTTEAFF	TGTGCCAGCAGCTTTGCACAGGGAACCACTGAAGCTTTCTTT
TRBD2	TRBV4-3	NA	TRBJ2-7	CASSQDPAGGHSYEQYF	TGCGCCAGCAGCCAAGACCCAGCGGGGGGGCATTCCTACGAGCAGTACTTC
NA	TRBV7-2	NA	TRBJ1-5	CASSLDSPNQPQHF	TGTGCCAGCAGCTTAGACAGCCCGAATCAGCCCCAGCATTTT
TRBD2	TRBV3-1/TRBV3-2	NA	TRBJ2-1	CASSQGLAGGNEQFF	TGTGCCAGCAGCCAAGGACTAGCGGGGGGCAATGAGCAGTTCTTC
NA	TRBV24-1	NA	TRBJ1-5	CATSRKGDARNQPQHF	TGTGCCACCTCACGCAAGGGGGACGCTCGCAATCAGCCCCAGCATTTT
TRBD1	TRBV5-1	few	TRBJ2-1	CASSLEGQGAHNEQFF	TGCGCCAGCAGCTTGGAAGGACAGGGGGCTCACAATGAGCAGTTCTTC
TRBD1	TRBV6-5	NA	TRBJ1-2	CASSYSGQGRYGYTF	TGTGCCAGCAGTTACTCGGGACAGGGGAGGTATGGCTACACCTTC
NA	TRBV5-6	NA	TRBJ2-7	CASSRGRVISYEQYF	TGTGCCAGCAGCCGAGGCCGGGTGATCTCCTACGAGCAGTACTTC
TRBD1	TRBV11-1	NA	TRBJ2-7	CASSLAWDRDYEQYF	TGTGCCAGCAGCTTAGCCTGGGACAGGGACTACGAGCAGTACTTC
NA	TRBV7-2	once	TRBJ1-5	CASSPSGGSNQPQHF	TGTGCCAGCAGCCCGTCGGGGGGGAGCAATCAGCCCCAGCATTTT
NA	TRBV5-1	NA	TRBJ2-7	CASSLGQVSYEQYF	TGCGCCAGCAGCTTGGGACAGGTCTCCTACGAGCAGTACTTC
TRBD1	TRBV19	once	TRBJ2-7	CASSPRILDRGFSYEQYF	TGTGCCAGTAGTCCGCGGATATTGGACAGGGGGTTTTCCTACGAGCAGTACTTC
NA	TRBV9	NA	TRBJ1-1	CASSSGGKTEAFF	TGTGCCAGTTCATCGGGGGGGAAGACTGAAGCTTTCTTT
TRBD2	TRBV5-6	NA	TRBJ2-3	CASSPWIAGASTDTQYF	TGTGCCAGCAGCCCTTGGATAGCGGGGGCCAGCACAGATACGCAGTATTTT
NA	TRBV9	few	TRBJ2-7	CASSAQGDKDEQYF	TGTGCCAGCAGCGCACAGGGTGACAAGGACGAGCAGTACTTC